A single sample gave rise to the 20 T cell receptor beta chains below, sequenced in a study of radiotherapy plus CTLA-4 blockade in lung cancer. Clones were sequenced by immunoSEQ multiplex PCR, and TCRdb holds only the in-frame ones, with some missing. This table holds about 78,000 clones, approximately 86% found once. The sample in question was peripheral blood, obtained from a patient treated with radiotherapy plus ipilimumab. Receptors were obtained from a human donor with non-small cell lung cancer who had stable disease on radiotherapy plus ipilimumab.

The chain links TRBV7-3 to TRBJ2-1; D not resolved. Germline loops: CDR1 SGHTA, CDR2 FQGTGA. The CDR3 spans 13 residues. Trimming pared 3 bases from V and 4 bases from J, leaving 7 bases between. CDR3 loop: CASSLTEYNEQFF. The CDR3 region has the DNA TGTGCCAGCAGCTTGACGGAATACAATGAGCAGTTCTTC.

This sequence joins TRBV5-8 and TRBJ1-5; D gene uncertain. The V and J ends lost 1 base and 3 bases respectively, with 17 bases between them. Germline V gene data show CDR1 as SGHTS and CDR2 as YDEGEE. This CDR3 is 17 amino acids long. In nucleotides, the CDR3 is TGTGCCAGCAGCTTGTGGTCAGGAGGGAGAGACAATCAGCCCCAGCATTTT. It specifies CASSLWSGGRDNQPQHF.

This clone was observed a few times. The chain recombines TRBV19 with TRBJ1-2; 8 positions agree with TRBD1. Germline lookup yields CDR1 LNHDA and CDR2 SQIVND (reference sequence). Germline trimming cut 5 bases from V and 4 bases from J; bases unmatched to any gene: 9. The CDR3 has 15 residues. The CDR3: CASSSGPGGVYGYTF. CDR3 sequence (DNA): TGTGCCAGTAGTTCAGGTCCAGGGGGCGTCTATGGCTACACCTTC.

The chain joins TRBV18 to TRBJ2-7; 8 bases are a match to TRBD1. The CDR3 sequence is 15 residues long. The V segment lost 5 bases and the J segment 1 base; nucleotides outside the gene matches: 7. Germline CDR1 KGHSH, CDR2 LQKENI. Written as DNA, the CDR3 is TGTGCCAGCTCAAGCACAACAGGGGGGTCCTACGAGCAGTACTTC. Residues: CASSSTTGGSYEQYF.

This clone was counted a few times. This chain uses TRBV5-4 with TRBJ2-7; D is uncertain. V was clipped by 4 bases and J by 3 bases, with 11 bases between them. This CDR3 comprises 13 residues. Germline V lookup: CDR1 SGHNT, CDR2 YYREEE (reference sequence). Here the CDR3 reads CASSPGPGYEQYF. The CDR3 DNA is TGTGCCAGCAGCCCAGGACCCGGCTACGAGCAGTACTTC.

The rearrangement joins TRBV4-1 to TRBJ2-1; 8 bases match TRBD2. CDR3 size: 15 residues. V gave up 4 bases and J gave up 2 bases; unmatched junction bases: 4. CDR1 and CDR2 (germline): MGHRA, YSYEKL. CDR3 bases: TGCGCCAGCAGCCCCCGACTAGCGACCTACAATGAGCAGTTCTTC. This encodes CASSPRLATYNEQFF.

The V and J genes are TRBV27 and TRBJ2-2, with D perhaps TRBD1 or TRBD2 (5 bases each). This CDR3 region has 15 residues. Germline CDR1 reads MNHEY; CDR2 reads SMNVEV (reference sequence). Trimming took 6 bases from V and 1 from J, leaving 12 bases between them. CDR3 coding DNA: TGTGCCAGCAGGTCTCTGGGGGTGAACACCGGGGAGCTGTTTTTT. It specifies CASRSLGVNTGELFF.

About this clone: No conserved phenylalanine or tryptophan is present at the end of the CDR3, so a read error is the likely explanation. As DNA, the CDR3 is TGTGCCACCAGAATCATGGGACAGAACTATGGCTACACCCTC. This encodes CATRIMGQNYGYTL. The rearrangement joins TRBV28 to TRBJ1-2; 7 nucleotides line up with TRBD1. Per germline, CDR1 MDHEN and CDR2 SYDVKM. The CDR3 is made up of 14 amino acids. V shed 10 bases, J shed 2 bases, and the junction held 10 bases outside the gene matches.

The V and J genes are TRBV7-3 and TRBJ2-1, with 12 bases lining up with TRBD2. CDR1 is SGHTA and CDR2 is FQGTGA in the germline V gene. CDR3 length: 18 amino acids. Losses at the gene ends were 0 bases for V and 2 bases for J; bases not matched to a gene: 5. The CDR3 DNA sequence: TGTGCCAGCAGCTTAACAGGGGGACTAGCGGGCCCCTACAATGAGCAGTTCTTC. Protein product: CASSLTGGLAGPYNEQFF.

The chain carries TRBV28 and TRBJ1-5; TRBD1 aligns across 9 bases. The CDR3 has 21 amino acids. The V gene end was trimmed by 4 bases and the J gene end by 2 bases; junction bases not matched to a gene: 21. CDR1 is MDHEN and CDR2 is SYDVKM in the germline V gene. The CDR3 reads CASSYGQFRDRVKSGNQPQHF. In DNA form, the CDR3 reads TGTGCCAGCAGTTACGGTCAATTTCGGGACAGGGTAAAAAGTGGCAATCAGCCCCAGCATTTT. The variable domain in full, completed from reference TRBV28 and TRBJ1-5, reads DVKVTQSSRYLVKRTGEKVFLECVQDMDHENMFWYRQDPGLGLRLIYFSYDVKMKEKGDIPEGYSVSREKKERFSLILESASTNQTSMYLCASSYGQFRDRVKSGNQPQHFGDGTRLSIL.

V and J are TRBV14 and TRBJ1-2, with 12 bases lining up with TRBD1. V shed 3 bases and J 4 bases; nucleotides not matched to a gene: 6. Germline CDR1 and CDR2: SGHDN and FVKESK. This CDR3 region has 16 residues. In nucleotides, the CDR3 is TGTGCCAGCAGCCAGGGGACAGGGGGCAGAATCTATGGCTACACCTTC. Its translation: CASSQGTGGRIYGYTF.

V is TRBV5-6 and J is TRBJ2-7, with D perhaps being TRBD1 or TRBD2 (5 bases each). The CDR3 totals 16 residues. V was pared by 1 base and J by 7 bases, with 21 bases between. The germline V gene encodes CDR1 SGHDT and CDR2 YYEEEE. CDR3 in amino acids: CASSLSYRDPSREQYF. The DNA of the CDR3 is TGTGCCAGCAGCTTGAGCTACCGGGACCCGTCGCGTGAGCAGTACTTC.

V usage is TRBV28 and J usage is TRBJ2-6; D ambiguous. V was clipped by 2 bases and J by 2 bases, with 7 bases between them. CDR3 size: 15 residues. The germline V gene encodes CDR1 MDHEN and CDR2 SYDVKM. The CDR3 DNA follows: TGTGCCAGCAGTTTAATTGGTCCTGGGGCCAACGTCCTGACTTTC. Its translation: CASSLIGPGANVLTF.

The chain couples TRBV11-2 to TRBJ1-1; 11 nucleotides align to TRBD1. The V segment lost 5 bases and the J segment 0 bases; nucleotides outside the gene matches: 11. CDR1 and CDR2 from the germline V gene are SGHAT and FQNNGV. The CDR3 length is 18 residues. The chain's CDR3 is CASSRGVGTGGMNTEAFF. As DNA, the CDR3 is TGTGCCAGCAGCCGGGGTGTTGGGACAGGGGGAATGAACACTGAAGCTTTCTTT.

The rearrangement joins TRBV9 to TRBJ1-1, with TRBD1 as a possible D gene (5 bases). This CDR3 comprises 13 residues. With 4 bases removed from V and 3 bases from J, the gap between germline ends came to 10 bases. Germline CDR1 and CDR2: SGDLS and YYNGEE. For the CDR3, the DNA is TGTGCCAGCAGCTCCCGGGGGGACACTGAAGCTTTCTTT. This encodes CASSSRGDTEAFF.

This clone was seen once. The V and J genes are TRBV10-2 and TRBJ1-6, with a weak D call TRBD1 (5 bases). The CDR3 runs 14 residues. Per germline, CDR1 WSHSY and CDR2 SAAADI. Trimming took off 2 bases at V and 9 bases at J, with 11 bases between the two ends. This CDR3 is CASSEAGEGSPLHF. In DNA form, the CDR3 reads TGCGCCAGCAGTGAGGCGGGGGAGGGTTCACCCCTCCACTTT.

The rearrangement joins TRBV7-3 to TRBJ2-5; 8 bases agree with TRBD2. Germline CDR1 SGHTA, CDR2 FQGTGA. The CDR3 has 16 amino acids. The junction had 8 bases not matched to a gene; V was cut back by 0 bases and J by 5 bases. CDR3 DNA: TGTGCCAGCAGCTTAACGGGGACTAGGGCCGGGGAGACCCAGTACTTC. It codes for CASSLTGTRAGETQYF.

This rearrangement joins TRBV7-8 to TRBJ1-2; D may be TRBD1 (5 bases). V was pared by 5 bases and J by 8 bases, with 21 bases between. CDR3 length: 15 amino acids. Germline V gene lookup returns CDR1 SGHVS and CDR2 FQNEAQ. The CDR3 DNA is TGTGCCAGCAGCCCAGGCGGGCAAACGAGGGGCGGCTACACCTTC. Protein product: CASSPGGQTRGGYTF.

The chain has TRBV2 and TRBJ1-4; TRBD1 matches 7 bases. Trimming took 6 bases from V and 0 from J; bases not matched to a gene: 4. Per germline, CDR1 SNHLY and CDR2 FYNNEI. The CDR3 sequence is 15 residues long. CDR3 DNA: TGTGCCAGCAGAAACGACAGGGCAACTAATGAAAAACTGTTTTTT. This gives the protein CASRNDRATNEKLFF.

V and J are TRBV27 and TRBJ1-6; the D is unclear. CDR1 and CDR2 (germline): MNHEY, SMNVEV (reference sequence). V lost 2 bases and J 6 bases, leaving 11 bases between the germline ends. CDR3 length: 15 residues. The CDR3 sequence: CASSLAAGANSPLHF. CDR3 sequence (DNA): TGTGCCAGCAGTTTAGCAGCAGGCGCTAATTCACCCCTCCACTTT.